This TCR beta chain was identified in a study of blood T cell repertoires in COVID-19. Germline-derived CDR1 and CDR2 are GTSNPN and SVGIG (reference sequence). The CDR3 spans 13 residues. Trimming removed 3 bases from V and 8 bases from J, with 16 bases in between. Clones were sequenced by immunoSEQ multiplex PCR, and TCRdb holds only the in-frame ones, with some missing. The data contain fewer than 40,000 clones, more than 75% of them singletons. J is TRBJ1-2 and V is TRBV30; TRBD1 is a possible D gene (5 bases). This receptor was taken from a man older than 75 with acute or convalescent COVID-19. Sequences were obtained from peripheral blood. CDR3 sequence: CAWSLQAAWGYTF. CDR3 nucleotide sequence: TGTGCCTGGAGCCTACAGGCCGCGTGGGGCTACACCTTC.